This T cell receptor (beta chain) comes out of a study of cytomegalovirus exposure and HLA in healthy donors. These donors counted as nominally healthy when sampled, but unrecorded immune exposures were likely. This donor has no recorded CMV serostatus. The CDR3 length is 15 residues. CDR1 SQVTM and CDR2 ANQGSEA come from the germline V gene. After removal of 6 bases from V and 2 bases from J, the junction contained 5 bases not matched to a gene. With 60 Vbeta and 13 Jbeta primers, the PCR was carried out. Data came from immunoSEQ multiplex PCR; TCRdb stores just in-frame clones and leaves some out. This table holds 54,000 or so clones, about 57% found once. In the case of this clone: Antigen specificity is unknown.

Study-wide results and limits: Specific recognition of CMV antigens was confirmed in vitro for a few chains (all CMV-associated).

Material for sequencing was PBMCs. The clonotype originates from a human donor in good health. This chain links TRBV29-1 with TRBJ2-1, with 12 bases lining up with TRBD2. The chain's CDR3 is CSVRRLAGAYNEQFF. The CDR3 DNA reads TGCAGCGTCCGACGACTAGCGGGGGCCTACAATGAGCAGTTCTTC.